The 14 T cell receptor beta chains below all came from one sample that was sequenced in a study of breast tumors, draining lymph nodes, adjacent tissues. Samples came from axillary lymph nodes draining the breast cancer. MiXCR, applied by TCRdb to the multiplex PCR reads, yields one record per CDR3 protein. The sample carries roughly 120,000 distinct CDR3 sequences, 15% to 20% recorded once. The sequenced sample consisted of axillary lymph node tissue. The receptors come from a female donor with breast cancer. Some clones in this sample may be carry-over from other donors' samples.

This clonotype was counted many times. The chain recombines TRBV11-3 with TRBJ2-7, with 11 nucleotides matching TRBD1. Germline CDR1 and CDR2: SGHNT and YENEEA. V shed 6 bases and J 4 bases; nucleotides not matched to a gene: 8. CDR3 size: 15 residues. The CDR3 DNA reads as TGTGCCAGCAGTTGGCGGGACAGGGGGTTTTACGAGCAGTACTTC. Its translation: CASSWRDRGFYEQYF. Drawing the rest from reference TRBV11-3 and TRBJ2-7, the complete variable domain is EAGVVQSPRYKIIEKKQPVAFWCNPISGHNTLYWYLQNLGQGPELLIRYENEEAVDDSQLPKDRFSAERLKGVDSTLKIQPAELGDSAVYLCASSWRDRGFYEQYFGPGTRLTVT.

This clonotype came up many times. CDR3 DNA sequence: TGCAGTGCTAGTAGAGTCTCTGGAAACACCATATATTTT. Amino acid sequence: CSASRVSGNTIYF. The chain combines TRBV20-1 with TRBJ1-3; D is unclear. Germline V gene sequence: CDR1 DFQATT, CDR2 SNEGSKA (reference sequence). This CDR3 contains 13 residues. Trimming pared 3 bases from V and 0 bases from J, leaving 6 bases between.

A remark on this clonotype: Just one base apart from a much larger clone, this may be a read error. The genes are TRBV3-1 and TRBJ2-1; D is ambiguous. V was pared by 4 bases and J by 8 bases, with 6 bases between. Germline CDR1 LGHDT, CDR2 YNNKEL (reference sequence). This CDR3 comprises 11 residues. CDR3 sequence reads: CASSRADEQFF. CDR3 nucleotide sequence: TGTGCCAGCAGCCGAGCAGATGAGCAGTTCTTC.

This clonotype was seen ten or more times. This chain joins TRBV20-1 and TRBJ1-4, with 8 bases that match TRBD1. CDR1 DFQATT and CDR2 SNEGSKA come from the germline V gene (reference sequence). CDR3 size: 13 residues. V lost 6 bases to trimming and J lost 8 bases; unmatched junction nucleotides: 8. CDR3 amino acids: CSADRVDEEKLFF. CDR3 nucleotides: TGCAGTGCGGACAGGGTGGATGAGGAAAAACTGTTTTTT.

This clonotype was seen a handful of times. CDR3 sequence (DNA): TGTGCCAGTAGTATGGATCCCGCAGGGGGAAATGAAAAACTGTTTTTT. Protein sequence: CASSMDPAGGNEKLFF. V gene TRBV19 combines with J gene TRBJ1-4, with 7 bases lining up with TRBD1. From germline, CDR1 is LNHDA and CDR2 SQIVND (reference sequence). The CDR3 is made up of 16 amino acids. Trimming at V came to 3 bases and at J to 5 bases, leaving 9 bases not matched to a gene.

This clonotype was detected many times. V gene TRBV28 combines with J gene TRBJ2-7; D call uncertain. The CDR3 has 11 amino acids. V was trimmed by 5 bases and J by 4 bases, leaving 6 bases between them. Germline-derived CDR1 and CDR2 are MDHEN and SYDVKM. The CDR3, as DNA: TGTGCCAGCAGTCAGCTATACGAGCAGTACTTC. Protein sequence: CASSQLYEQYF.

This clonotype was counted ten times or more. The J gene is TRBJ1-2, the V gene TRBV6-6, with TRBD1 as a possible D gene (5 bases). V shed 6 bases and J shed 1 base, with 12 bases lying between them. Germline lookup yields CDR1 MNHNY and CDR2 SVGAGI (reference sequence). This CDR3 contains 14 residues. The CDR3 here is CASSPQGHNYGYTF. The CDR3 DNA is TGTGCCAGCAGCCCCCAGGGCCATAACTATGGCTACACCTTC.

V gene TRBV4-1 combines with J gene TRBJ2-1; D remains unclear. Germline CDR1 MGHRA, CDR2 YSYEKL. This CDR3 is built from 15 residues. Trimming left V 4 bases short and J 4 bases short, with 14 bases between. Here the CDR3 reads CASSPKGAEYNEQFF. CDR3 sequence (DNA): TGCGCCAGCAGCCCGAAGGGCGCGGAATACAATGAGCAGTTCTTC.

The table lists this clonotype with many counts. V is TRBV20-1 and J is TRBJ1-5; D is undetermined. Trimming shortened V by 6 bases and J by 3 bases, and 18 bases separated the two germline ends. CDR1 and CDR2 (germline): DFQATT, SNEGSKA (reference sequence). The CDR3 loop spans 15 amino acids. The CDR3 DNA sequence: TGCAGTGCGTCCACAGTGGAGAACCCCAATCAGCCCCAGCATTTT. Its protein is CSASTVENPNQPQHF.

The genes are TRBV7-9 and TRBJ2-4; 7 bases match TRBD2. This CDR3 spans 16 amino acids. Germline CDR1 reads SEHNR; CDR2 reads FQNEAQ (reference sequence). J gave up 2 bases and V 3 bases, and 7 bases lay outside the gene matches. CDR3 in DNA: TGTGCCAGCAGCTTGGGGGAGGGTGAGACCAAAAACATTCAGTACTTC. This encodes CASSLGEGETKNIQYF.

This clonotype was seen at least ten times. The chain recombines TRBV5-1 with TRBJ2-1, with 7 positions matching TRBD1. The germline V gene encodes CDR1 SGHRS and CDR2 YFSETQ. The length of the CDR3 is 14 residues. The ends lost 3 bases at V and 3 bases at J; junction bases unmatched: 3. This CDR3 reads CASSSGTVYNEQFF. CDR3 DNA sequence: TGCGCCAGCAGCTCCGGGACAGTCTACAATGAGCAGTTCTTC.

This clonotype was observed at least ten times. The chain carries TRBV9 and TRBJ2-1, with 8 nucleotides matching TRBD2. V was clipped by 2 bases and J by 8 bases; unmatched bases: 6. Germline values: CDR1 SGDLS, CDR2 YYNGEE. The CDR3 is made up of 14 amino acids. CDR3 sequence: CASSVGSGVYEQFF. Here the CDR3 DNA reads TGTGCCAGCAGCGTGGGTAGCGGGGTCTATGAGCAGTTCTTC.

This clonotype was counted many times. This chain links TRBV6-5 with TRBJ1-6; 8 bases line up with TRBD1. The CDR3 consists of 18 residues. Germline V gives CDR1 MNHEY, CDR2 SVGAGI. The V and J ends lost 0 bases and 7 bases, in that order; junction bases with no gene match: 11. CDR3 sequence: CASSYSRVQGAVNSPLHF. The CDR3 DNA sequence: TGTGCCAGCAGTTACTCTCGAGTCCAGGGGGCTGTGAATTCACCCCTCCACTTT.

This clonotype was seen many times. The chain links TRBV5-4 to TRBJ2-2; TRBD2 matches 12 bases. The CDR3 covers 17 residues. Trimming took 4 bases from V and 3 from J; bases not matched to a gene: 7. Germline V gene sequence: CDR1 SGHNT, CDR2 YYREEE (reference sequence). For the CDR3, the DNA is TGTGCCAGCAGCAGACTAGCGGGGGCCCCGGACACCGGGGAGCTGTTTTTT. Residues: CASSRLAGAPDTGELFF.